This TCR beta chain was profiled in a study of identical twins. Findings of the study overall: There were fewer insertions in abundant cord blood beta clonotypes, but memory repertoires showed no such pattern.

This CDR3 comprises 16 residues. V was clipped by 2 bases and J by 6 bases; unmatched bases: 5. Germline assignment: CDR1 SGHRS and CDR2 YFSETQ. Each CDR3 protein is one row after TCRdb ran MiXCR on the 5' RACE reads. Here the sample spans hundreds of thousands of distinct CDR3 sequences, over 20% being singletons. Notes on this clonotype: Its antigen remains unidentified.

The data also belong to a second study, concerning T cells expressing NK-cell markers.

This receptor was taken from a woman between 18 and 29 years old in good health. The genes are TRBV5-1 and TRBJ2-1; 13 bases align to TRBD2. The sample was PBMCs. As DNA, the CDR3 is TGCGCCAGCAGCTTAATCGGACTAGCGGGAGCCAATGAGCAGTTCTTC. Translating gives CASSLIGLAGANEQFF.